This is a list of T cell receptor beta chains from one sample in a study of STAT3 mutations in large granular lymphocyte leukemia. Profiled with immunoSEQ multiplex PCR; TCRdb holds only in-frame clones, not every one. The sample lists some 10,000 clones; about 88% were seen once. The sequencing sample was made of peripheral blood mononuclear cells. Receptors were obtained from a man between 60 and 75 years old with T-cell large granular lymphocyte leukemia. Some clones in this sample may be carry-over from other donors' samples. The CDR3 runs from the conserved cysteine through the conserved F or W. Each record gives: J gene, clone size, V gene, D gene, CDR3 DNA, CDR3 protein. A D gene is named only where the DNA matches it firmly. A row's size may be missing; if present it is once, few, many or a size class.

TRBJ2-5 . TRBV7-9 . TGTGCCACCCAACGGGGGGCTGAGGAGACCCAGTACTTC CATQRGAEETQYF
TRBJ2-7 . TRBV13 TRBD1 TGTGCCAGCAGCCCGGACAGGGGGATACACGAGCAGTACTTC CASSPDRGIHEQYF
TRBJ2-2 . TRBV5-1 . TGCGCCAGCAGGAATCTCGTTGGGCAGGGAGCCACCGGGGAGCTGTTTTTT CASRNLVGQGATGELFF
TRBJ2-3 once TRBV28 . TGTGCCAGCCCCCCATCGGGCGGGAGCACAGATACGCAGTATTTT CASPPSGGSTDTQYF
TRBJ2-7 . TRBV6-6 . TGTGCCAGCAGTTACCAGCGGAGCCCGGCCTACGAGCAGTACTTC CASSYQRSPAYEQYF
TRBJ2-7 . TRBV19 TRBD2 TGTGCCAGTAGTACTGAGGGACTAGCGGGAGAGGGCGAGCAGTACTTC CASSTEGLAGEGEQYF
TRBJ2-7 . TRBV5-1 . TGCGCCAGTACGGACACCTCACCCTACGAGCAGTACTTC CASTDTSPYEQYF
TRBJ1-2 . TRBV5-1 . TGCGCCAGCCACCAGGATAACTATGGCTACACCTTC CASHQDNYGYTF
TRBJ2-3 . TRBV30 . TGTGCCTGGAGCCGACAGTCAGATACGCAGTATTTT CAWSRQSDTQYF
TRBJ2-6 . TRBV10-3 . TGTGCCATCAGGCAGAGCTCTGGGGCCAACGTCCTGACTTTC CAIRQSSGANVLTF
TRBJ2-7 . TRBV30 TRBD2 TGTGCCTGGACCATAGCGGGAGGGCCCTCCTACGAGCAGTACTTC CAWTIAGGPSYEQYF
TRBJ2-3 few TRBV4-3 TRBD2 TGCGCCAGCAGCCAGCGGAGGGCGGGAGTTAGTGATACGCAGTATTTT CASSQRRAGVSDTQYF
TRBJ2-7 . TRBV5-1 . TGCGCCAGCAGCTTGCCGGGCCCGCTGAGCGAGCAGTACTTC CASSLPGPLSEQYF
TRBJ2-3 . TRBV18 TRBD2 TGTGCCAGCTCACCTCTAGCGGGAGGCCCCACAGATACGCAGTATTTT CASSPLAGGPTDTQYF
TRBJ1-3 . TRBV6-6 . TGTGCCAGCAGCCAGACAGACTCTGGAAACACCATATATTTT CASSQTDSGNTIYF
TRBJ2-1 once TRBV29-1 . TGCAGCTCCCGGAGAGGACTCAATGAGCAGTTCTTC CSSRRGLNEQFF
TRBJ2-6 . TRBV7-6 . TGTGCCAGCAGCTTACCCATCGGGGACACTAGATCCGGGGCCAACGTCCTGACTTTC CASSLPIGDTRSGANVLTF
TRBJ2-7 . TRBV27 . TGTGCCAGCAGTTTCGGGACGCGTTCCTACGAGCAGTACTTC CASSFGTRSYEQYF
TRBJ1-1 . TRBV28 . TGTGCCAGCAGTTTGAGATATCAGGCTGAAGCTTTCTTT CASSLRYQAEAFF
TRBJ1-1 . TRBV7-8 . TGTGCCAGCAGCCTGGACCCGTGGCCAGGGGCCGGGGGGACTGAAGCTTTCTTT CASSLDPWPGAGGTEAFF
TRBJ2-1 . TRBV28 . TGTGCCAGCAGTTTACTCTCTTCAAGACTGTTCTCCTACAATGAGCAGTTCTTC CASSLLSSRLFSYNEQFF
TRBJ2-5 . TRBV6-1 . TGTGCCAGCAGTGAAATTTACTTC CASSEIYF
TRBJ1-6 . TRBV7-9 . TGTGCCAGCAGCTTACATAGCTCCTATAATTCACCCCTCCACTTT CASSLHSSYNSPLHF
TRBJ1-1 . TRBV6-5 . TGTGCCAGCATCGGGGACCGTTCGAACACTGAAGCTTTCTTT CASIGDRSNTEAFF
TRBJ1-1 . TRBV30 TRBD1 TGTGCCTGGAGCCCGTGGGACAGGGGGCGAACTGAAGCTTTCTTT CAWSPWDRGRTEAFF
TRBJ2-1 . TRBV7-2 . TGTGCCAGCACCTTAGGATACAATGAGCAGTTCTTC CASTLGYNEQFF
TRBJ2-3 few TRBV6-6 . TGTGCCAGCAGCCAGGGTACAGATACGCAGTATTTT CASSQGTDTQYF
TRBJ2-1 . TRBV7-9 TRBD2 TGTGCCAGCAGCTTAGGAGGGGGACTAGCGGTCCGGGAGCAGTTCTTC CASSLGGGLAVREQFF
TRBJ1-3 . TRBV5-1 . TGCGCCAGCAGCCGGACTACAGGAAACACCATATATTTT CASSRTTGNTIYF
TRBJ2-7 . TRBV9 . TGTGCCAGCACCTCAAGCTACGAGCAGTACTTC CASTSSYEQYF
TRBJ1-5 once TRBV7-9 . TGTGCCAGCAGCTCGACGGCCGTAGGGCCCCAGCATTTT CASSSTAVGPQHF
TRBJ1-4 . TRBV29-1 . TGCAGCGTTGAGTCGGGGAATGAAAAACTGTTTTTT CSVESGNEKLFF
TRBJ1-2 . TRBV14 . TGTGCCAGCAGCCAAGAGGTCCACTCGGACTATGGCTACACCTTC CASSQEVHSDYGYTF
TRBJ2-3 . TRBV29-1 . TGCAGCGTTGAATTTATTAGCACAGATACGCAGTATTTT CSVEFISTDTQYF
TRBJ2-1 . TRBV7-3 . TGTGCCAGCAGCTTTGGCAGAGCCAATGAGCAGTTCTTC CASSFGRANEQFF
TRBJ1-2 once TRBV18 TRBD1 TGTGCCAGCTCACCGGACAGGGTTGGCTATGGCTACACCTTC CASSPDRVGYGYTF
TRBJ2-7 . TRBV30 TRBD1 TGTGCCCGGGGACAGAGTCGGGGCGAGCAGTACTTC CARGQSRGEQYF
TRBJ2-7 . TRBV19 TRBD2 TGTGCCAGTAGTACTTCTAGCGGTAGGGTCAACGAGCAGTACTTC CASSTSSGRVNEQYF
TRBJ2-6 . TRBV18 . TGTGCCAGCTCGCCCACTAGTTTCGGGGCCAACGTCCTGACTTTC CASSPTSFGANVLTF
TRBJ2-7 . TRBV28 TRBD1 TGTGCCAGCAGACCACCCGGGACAGGGAGCGAGCAGTACTTC CASRPPGTGSEQYF
TRBJ2-2 few TRBV11-2 . TGTGCCAGCAGCTTATCCCCAGGGGCCGGGGAGCTGTTTTTT CASSLSPGAGELFF
TRBJ2-7 . TRBV19 . TGTGCCAGTAGTATGCGGACTTTCTACGAGCAGTACTTC CASSMRTFYEQYF
TRBJ2-7 . TRBV9 . TGTGCCAGCAGCGTAGGCCGGTTAGCTTCGGACGAGCAGTACTTC CASSVGRLASDEQYF
TRBJ1-5 . TRBV30 . TGTGCCTGGAGTGTGGCGTCTGCCGGGGGCGGTCAGCCCCAGCATTTT CAWSVASAGGGQPQHF
TRBJ2-3 . TRBV10-1 . TGCGCCAGCAGGGCGGACGGCCCCTCCGATACGCAGTATTTT CASRADGPSDTQYF
TRBJ1-1 . TRBV18 . TGTGCCAGCTCACCACTTGGCGGAGGGTCTTTGGCGAACACTGAAGCTTTCTTT CASSPLGGGSLANTEAFF
TRBJ2-1 . TRBV2 TRBD1 TGTGCCAGCAGTGTGCGACAGGGTGAGCAGTTCTTC CASSVRQGEQFF
TRBJ2-7 . TRBV6-6 . TGTGCCAGCAGTTCCCCCCCTGGCTACGAGCAGTACTTC CASSSPPGYEQYF
TRBJ2-7 . TRBV4-3 TRBD1 TGCGCCAGCAGCCAGGCGGACAGGGGCTACGAGCAGTACTTC CASSQADRGYEQYF
TRBJ2-3 . TRBV6-5 . TGTGCCAGCAGGGGTCTAGGCTCCCAGGAGTATTTT CASRGLGSQEYF
TRBJ1-2 . TRBV29-1 TRBD1 TGCAGCGTTGCGGGACAGGGGTCGCACTATGGCTACACCTTC CSVAGQGSHYGYTF
TRBJ1-2 . TRBV4-2 TRBD1 TGTGCCAGCAGCCCCTCAGTGGGGGGACAGGCTGGCTACACCTTC CASSPSVGGQAGYTF
TRBJ2-5 . TRBV5-1 . TGCGCCAGCAGCCTGGGACTCATTCAAGAGACCCAGTACTTC CASSLGLIQETQYF
TRBJ2-5 . TRBV7-3 . TGTGCCAGCAGCTTCGGGGCTATGGAGACCCAGTACTTC CASSFGAMETQYF
TRBJ1-1 once TRBV9 . TGTGCCAGCAGCGTAGCTGGTGGGCGAGATACTGAAGCTTTCTTT CASSVAGGRDTEAFF
TRBJ1-3 . TRBV6-1 TRBD1 TGTGCCAGCAGTGAATCTTTAGGGGACAGGTACTTT CASSESLGDRYF
TRBJ2-7 . TRBV4-3 . TGCGCCAGCAGCCAAGCTTCGGCCGGGGAGGCCTACGAGCAGTACTTC CASSQASAGEAYEQYF
TRBJ2-7 . TRBV30 TRBD1 TGTGCCTGGAGCGCCGGGACAGAGACCTACGAGCAGTACTTC CAWSAGTETYEQYF
TRBJ2-1 . TRBV5-4 . TGTGCCAGCAGCCCTCCCCAGGGCACTGAGCAGTTCTTC CASSPPQGTEQFF